The entry that follows covers one TCR beta chain sequence. An amount of RNA that ranged from roughly 0.5 to 1 ug was reverse transcribed with random hexamers. The amplification used immunoSEQ multiplex PCR on TCR beta CDR3; it spanned 54 Vbeta and 13 Jbeta. From the immunoSEQ multiplex PCR reads, TCRdb called clonotypes with MiXCR, one entry per CDR3 protein. In the table there are approximately 120,000 distinct CDR3 sequences, roughly 95% of which are singletons. The source of the sample is a study of CD8 T cells in Susac syndrome. Matching for age and sex applied to the controls, who were healthy donors. Specimen: CD4+ T cells from PBMCs. The receptor's source is a human donor in good health.

The CDR3 loop reads CSASPQGPYEQYF. CDR3 in DNA: TGCAGTGCTAGCCCGCAGGGTCCCTACGAGCAGTACTTC. J is TRBJ2-7 and V is TRBV20-1; a weak D match, TRBD1 (5 bases). Germline-derived CDR1 and CDR2 are DFQATT and SNEGSKA (reference sequence). The CDR3 is made up of 13 amino acids. V lost 3 bases and J 2 bases, leaving 11 bases between the germline ends.